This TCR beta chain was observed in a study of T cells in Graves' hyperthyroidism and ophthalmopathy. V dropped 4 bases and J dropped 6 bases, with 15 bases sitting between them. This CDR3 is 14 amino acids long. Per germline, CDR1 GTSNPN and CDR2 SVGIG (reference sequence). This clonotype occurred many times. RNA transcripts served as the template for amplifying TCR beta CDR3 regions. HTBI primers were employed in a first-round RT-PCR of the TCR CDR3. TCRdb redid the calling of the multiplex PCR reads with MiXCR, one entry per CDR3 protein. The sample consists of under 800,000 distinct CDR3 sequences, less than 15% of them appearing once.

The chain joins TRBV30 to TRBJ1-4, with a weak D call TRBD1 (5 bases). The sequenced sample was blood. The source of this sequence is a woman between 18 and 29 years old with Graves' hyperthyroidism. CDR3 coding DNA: TGTGCCTGGACCCCGGGACGGTTTGATGAAAAACTGTTTTTT. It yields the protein CAWTPGRFDEKLFF.